This T cell receptor (beta chain) was profiled in a study of shared clonotypes between healthy human individuals. Study-wide points: Across a handful of donors, naive CD4 shared 5% to 6%, naive CD8 more than 3%, memory CD4 roughly 2.2%, memory CD8 approximately 0.4%. Memory subsets generally showed lower estimated richness than naive subsets.

Deep was the level used in running the assay. Some clones are missing from TCRdb's copy, which holds only in-frame ones; the method was immunoSEQ multiplex PCR. The sample shows 1.5 million to 2.5 million clones, about 95% of them seen only once. As to this clone: Its specificity is not known.

In the naive CD8 group, cells lacked CD45RO and were positively selected for CCR7, so terminally differentiated effector memory CD45RA+ cells were left out. Adult Caucasians living in Nashville, Tennessee made up all of the donors. V was shortened by 4 bases and J by 4 bases, with 15 bases between the two germline ends. This CDR3 is 15 amino acids long. Germline CDR1 and CDR2: MNHEY and SMNVEV (reference sequence). V and J are TRBV27 and TRBJ2-3, with D tentatively TRBD1 (6 bases). This TCR derives from a man younger than 30 in good health. Sequencing was done on a sample of naive CD8+ T cells sorted from blood. CDR3 bases: TGTGCCAGCAGTTCCTCAGGGGAAGGAGCAGATACGCAGTATTTT. It translates to CASSSSGEGADTQYF.